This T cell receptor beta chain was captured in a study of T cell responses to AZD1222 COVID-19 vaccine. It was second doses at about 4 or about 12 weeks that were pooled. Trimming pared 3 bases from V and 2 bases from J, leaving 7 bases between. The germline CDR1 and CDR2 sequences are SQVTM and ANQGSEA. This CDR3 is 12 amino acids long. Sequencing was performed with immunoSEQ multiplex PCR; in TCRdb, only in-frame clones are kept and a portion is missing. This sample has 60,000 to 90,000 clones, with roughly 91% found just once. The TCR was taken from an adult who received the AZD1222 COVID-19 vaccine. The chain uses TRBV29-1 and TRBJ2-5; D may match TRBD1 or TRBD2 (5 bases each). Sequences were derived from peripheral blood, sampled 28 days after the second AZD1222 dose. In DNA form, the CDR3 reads TGCAGCGTTGATGGGGGTCAAGAGACCCAGTACTTC. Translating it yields CSVDGGQETQYF.